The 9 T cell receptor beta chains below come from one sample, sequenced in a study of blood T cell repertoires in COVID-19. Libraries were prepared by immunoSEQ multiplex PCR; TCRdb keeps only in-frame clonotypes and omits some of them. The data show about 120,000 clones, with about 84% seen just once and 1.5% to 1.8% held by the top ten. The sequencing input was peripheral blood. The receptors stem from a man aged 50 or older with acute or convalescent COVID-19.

CDR3 coding DNA: TGTGCCACCAGTGATATCGGACAGTGGAACACCGGGGAGCTGTTTTTT. Its protein product is CATSDIGQWNTGELFF. The chain uses TRBV24-1 and TRBJ2-2; tentative D call: TRBD1 (6 bases). Trimming removed 3 bases at V and 1 base at J, with 11 bases between. The CDR3 sequence is 16 residues long. Germline V CDR1 and CDR2: KGHDR, SFDVKD.

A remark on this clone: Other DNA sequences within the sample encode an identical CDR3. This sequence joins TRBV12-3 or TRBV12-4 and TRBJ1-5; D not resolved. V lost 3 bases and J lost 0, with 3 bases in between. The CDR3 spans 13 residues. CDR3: CASSFSSNQPQHF. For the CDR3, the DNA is TGTGCCAGCAGTTTTAGTAGCAATCAGCCCCAGCATTTT.

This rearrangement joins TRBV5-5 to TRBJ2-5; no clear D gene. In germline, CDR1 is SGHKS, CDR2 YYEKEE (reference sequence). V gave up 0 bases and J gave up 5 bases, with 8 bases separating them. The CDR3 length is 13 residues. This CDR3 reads CASSLAARETQYF. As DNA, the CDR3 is TGTGCCAGCAGCTTGGCCGCGAGGGAGACCCAGTACTTC.

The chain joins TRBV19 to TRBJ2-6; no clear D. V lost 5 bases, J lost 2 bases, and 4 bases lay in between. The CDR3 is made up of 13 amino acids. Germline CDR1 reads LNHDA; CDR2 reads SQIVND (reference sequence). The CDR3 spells CASSVTGANVLTF. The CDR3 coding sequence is TGTGCCAGTAGTGTCACTGGGGCCAACGTCCTGACTTTC.

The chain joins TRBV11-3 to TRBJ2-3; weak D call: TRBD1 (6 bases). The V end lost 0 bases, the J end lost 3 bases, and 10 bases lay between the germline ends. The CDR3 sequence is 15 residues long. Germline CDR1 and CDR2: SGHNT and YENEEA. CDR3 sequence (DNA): TGTGCCAGCAGCTTAGATTCAGGGGTGACAGATACGCAGTATTTT. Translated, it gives CASSLDSGVTDTQYF.

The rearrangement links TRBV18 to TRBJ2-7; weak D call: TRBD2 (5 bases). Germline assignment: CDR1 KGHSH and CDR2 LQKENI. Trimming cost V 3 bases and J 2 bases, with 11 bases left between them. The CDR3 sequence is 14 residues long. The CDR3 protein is CASSPPSGAYEQYF. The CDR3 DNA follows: TGTGCCAGCTCACCTCCGTCCGGGGCCTACGAGCAGTACTTC.

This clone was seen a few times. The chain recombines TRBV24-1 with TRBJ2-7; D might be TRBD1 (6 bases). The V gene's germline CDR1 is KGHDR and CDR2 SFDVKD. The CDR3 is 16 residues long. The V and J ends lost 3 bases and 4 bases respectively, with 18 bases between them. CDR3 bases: TGTGCCACCAGTGATGGGGGCACGGACGGCCCGTACGAGCAGTACGTC. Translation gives CATSDGGTDGPYEQYV.

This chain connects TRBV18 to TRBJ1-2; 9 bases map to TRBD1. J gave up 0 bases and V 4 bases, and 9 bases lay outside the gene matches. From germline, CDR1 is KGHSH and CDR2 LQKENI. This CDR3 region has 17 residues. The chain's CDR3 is CASSRGTGSTANYGYTF. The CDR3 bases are TGTGCCAGCTCACGGGGGACAGGGTCTACCGCTAACTATGGCTACACCTTC.

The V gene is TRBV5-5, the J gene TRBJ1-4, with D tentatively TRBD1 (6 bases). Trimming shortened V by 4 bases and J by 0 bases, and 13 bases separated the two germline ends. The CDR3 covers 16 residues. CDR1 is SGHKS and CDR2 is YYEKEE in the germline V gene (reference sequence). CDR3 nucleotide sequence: TGTGCCAGCAGCCGACAGGACAGTTCAACTAATGAAAAACTGTTTTTT. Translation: CASSRQDSSTNEKLFF. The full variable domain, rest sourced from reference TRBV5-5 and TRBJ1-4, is DAGVTQSPTHLIKTRGQQVTLRCSPISGHKSVSWYQQVLGQGPQFIFQYYEKEERGRGNFPDRFSARQFPNYSSELNVNALLLGDSALYLCASSRQDSSTNEKLFFGSGTQLSVL.